The 4 T cell receptor beta chains reported below all come from one sample, sequenced in a study of CD8 T cells in ankylosing spondylitis. TCRdb re-called the 5' RACE reads with MiXCR, one entry per CDR3 protein. The table shows around 230,000 distinct CDR3 sequences, with roughly 8% occurring only once. Input material: blood, either unsorted or a sorted T cell fraction (not recorded which). The receptors shown here come from a female donor with ankylosing spondylitis or in good health (not recorded which).

In its sample, this clonotype was seen many times. The J gene is TRBJ1-2, the V gene TRBV28, with unresolved D. In germline, CDR1 is MDHEN, CDR2 SYDVKM. Trimming cost V 3 bases and J 4 bases, with 15 bases left between them. The CDR3 has 15 amino acids. CDR3 in amino acids: CASSFPRADVYGYTF. As DNA, the CDR3 is TGTGCCAGCAGTTTTCCCCGGGCCGACGTCTATGGCTACACCTTC.

Ten or more counts support this clonotype. This rearrangement joins TRBV11-2 to TRBJ2-5; 7 bases align to TRBD2. Losses at the gene ends were 5 bases for V and 3 bases for J; bases not matched to a gene: 12. The germline CDR1 and CDR2 sequences are SGHAT and FQNNGV. The CDR3 is 16 amino acids. CDR3 bases: TGTGCCAGCAGCCGTCCAAGGGGAGGGGTGGAAGAGACCCAGTACTTC. This gives the protein CASSRPRGGVEETQYF.

This clonotype was recorded many times. The chain joins TRBV7-2 to TRBJ2-5; 10 bases are a match to TRBD1. The CDR3 extends over 15 amino acids. The V gene end was trimmed by 2 bases and the J gene end by 2 bases; junction bases not matched to a gene: 2. Germline lookup yields CDR1 SGHTA and CDR2 FQGNSA. CDR3 bases: TGTGCCAGCAGCTTACCGGACAGGGGGCAAGAGACCCAGTACTTC. Amino acids: CASSLPDRGQETQYF.

This clonotype was observed many times. The V and J genes are TRBV7-6 and TRBJ1-1; possibly TRBD1 for D (5 bases). The CDR3 loop spans 14 amino acids. V dropped 5 bases and J dropped 7 bases, with 17 bases sitting between them. Germline V gene data show CDR1 as SGHVS and CDR2 as FNYEAQ. The CDR3 is CASSPTTGLGEAFF. In DNA form, the CDR3 reads TGTGCCAGCAGCCCTACAACAGGCCTGGGTGAAGCTTTCTTT.